The next 6 T cell receptor beta chains were all read from a single sample in a study of metastatic and nonmetastatic thyroid tumors. From the PCR reads, TCRdb re-called clones with MiXCR. The data contain about 8,000 clones, 28% of them seen just once; the ten biggest clones take up around 41%. All patients reached thyroid surgery having received no treatment beforehand. Sequencing was performed on tumor tissue. All receptors derive from a male donor with papillary thyroid cancer or a benign thyroid nodule (not recorded which). Some clones in this sample may be carry-over from other donors' samples.

This clone is large within its sample. The chain has TRBV6-1 and TRBJ1-2, with 10 nucleotides matching TRBD1. V lost 5 bases, J lost 4 bases, and 7 bases stayed unmatched. CDR3 length: 15 residues. Germline V gene sequence: CDR1 MNHNS, CDR2 SASEGT. The CDR3 sequence: CASSSSTGGSYGYTF. The DNA for the CDR3 is TGTGCCAGCAGTAGCTCGACAGGGGGCAGCTATGGCTACACCTTC.

The chain links TRBV28 to TRBJ2-3, with 11 bases aligning to TRBD2. Germline-derived CDR1 and CDR2 are MDHEN and SYDVKM. There are 16 residues in the CDR3. V lost 2 bases to trimming and J lost 4 bases; unmatched junction nucleotides: 5. CDR3 residues: CASSLTLAGGADTQYF. The CDR3 DNA reads as TGTGCCAGCAGTTTAACGCTAGCGGGAGGCGCAGATACGCAGTATTTT.

This chain uses TRBV6-1 with TRBJ2-5; possibly TRBD1 for D (5 bases). Germline V gives CDR1 MNHNS, CDR2 SASEGT. The CDR3 runs 14 residues. The V gene lost 7 bases and the J gene lost 4 bases, with 16 bases spanning the gap. The DNA of the CDR3 is TGTGCCAGCATATTTCCTGGGGCTCGAGAGACCCAGTACTTC. This gives the protein CASIFPGARETQYF.

The chain couples TRBV3-1 to TRBJ2-7, with 7 bases identical to TRBD2. Germline trimming cut 2 bases from V and 2 bases from J; bases unmatched to any gene: 6. Per the germline V gene, CDR1 is LGHDT and CDR2 is YNNKEL (reference sequence). This CDR3 region has 15 residues. CDR3 region: CASSQRIGRPYEQYF. The CDR3 DNA is TGTGCCAGCAGCCAAAGGATCGGGAGGCCCTACGAGCAGTACTTC.

The V gene is TRBV30, the J gene TRBJ1-6; no clear D. Germline-derived CDR1 and CDR2 are GTSNPN and SVGIG (reference sequence). The germline V and J ends were trimmed by 0 bases and 0 bases, with 9 bases remaining between them. The CDR3 consists of 16 residues. CDR3 nucleotides: TGTGCCTGGAGTGTGGGCGTTAGCTCCTATAATTCACCCCTCCACTTT. Translation gives CAWSVGVSSYNSPLHF.

The chain links TRBV20-1 to TRBJ1-1, with D perhaps TRBD1 (5 bases). Germline loops: CDR1 DFQATT, CDR2 SNEGSKA (reference sequence). The V end lost 3 bases, the J end lost 3 bases, and 8 bases lay between the germline ends. The CDR3 is 12 amino acids. DNA of the CDR3: TGCAGTGCTAGTCCGACAGACACTGAAGCTTTCTTT. This sequence encodes CSASPTDTEAFF.